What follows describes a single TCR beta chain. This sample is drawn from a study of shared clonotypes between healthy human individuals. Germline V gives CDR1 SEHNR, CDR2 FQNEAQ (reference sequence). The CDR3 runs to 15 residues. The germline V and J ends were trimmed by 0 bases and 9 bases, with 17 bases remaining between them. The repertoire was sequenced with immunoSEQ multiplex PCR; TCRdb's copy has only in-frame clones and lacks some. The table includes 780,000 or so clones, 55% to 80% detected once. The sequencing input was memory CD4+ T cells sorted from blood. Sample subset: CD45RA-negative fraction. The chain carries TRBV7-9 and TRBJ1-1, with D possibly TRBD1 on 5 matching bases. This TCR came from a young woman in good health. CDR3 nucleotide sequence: TGTGCCAGCAGCTTAGCCATGGGGGACCGACCAAAAGCTTTCTTT. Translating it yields CASSLAMGDRPKAFF.